This T cell receptor beta chain was identified in a study of T cell repertoires in cytomegalovirus infection. This clonotype was found a few times. Its specificity is not known. TCRdb re-called the reads through MiXCR, storing one row per CDR3 protein. The sample lists about 330,000 distinct CDR3 sequences, roughly 36% occurring once. The V gene end was trimmed by 0 bases and the J gene end by 2 bases; junction bases not matched to a gene: 4. The CDR3 has 15 amino acids. Germline CDR1 reads LNHDA; CDR2 reads SQIVND (reference sequence). V and J are TRBV19 and TRBJ2-7; TRBD1 matches at 7 bases. The TCR was taken from a human donor in good health (CMV status not recorded). Some clones in this sample may be carry-over from other donors' samples. The source material was cultured PBMCs, sampled from culture after CMV antigen stimulation. In DNA, the CDR3 is TGTGCCAGTAGTATAGACGGGACAGAAACCTACGAGCAGTACTTC. Translating gives CASSIDGTETYEQYF.